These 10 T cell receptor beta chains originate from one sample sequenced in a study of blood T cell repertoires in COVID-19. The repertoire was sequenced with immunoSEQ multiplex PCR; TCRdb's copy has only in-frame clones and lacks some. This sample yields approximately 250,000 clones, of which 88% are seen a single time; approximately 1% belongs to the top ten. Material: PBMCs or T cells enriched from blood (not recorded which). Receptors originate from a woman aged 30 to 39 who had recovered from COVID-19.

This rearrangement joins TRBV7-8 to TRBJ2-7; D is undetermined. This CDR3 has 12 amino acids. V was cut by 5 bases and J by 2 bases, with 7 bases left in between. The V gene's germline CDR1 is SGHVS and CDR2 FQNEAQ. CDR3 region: CASSPPTYEQYF. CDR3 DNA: TGTGCCAGCAGCCCCCCCACCTACGAGCAGTACTTC.

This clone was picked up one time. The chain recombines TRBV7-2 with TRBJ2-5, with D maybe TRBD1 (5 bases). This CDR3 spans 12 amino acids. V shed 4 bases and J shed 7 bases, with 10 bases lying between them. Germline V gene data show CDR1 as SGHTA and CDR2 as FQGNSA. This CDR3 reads CASSSHQGTQYF. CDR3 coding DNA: TGTGCCAGCAGCTCACATCAGGGGACCCAGTACTTC.

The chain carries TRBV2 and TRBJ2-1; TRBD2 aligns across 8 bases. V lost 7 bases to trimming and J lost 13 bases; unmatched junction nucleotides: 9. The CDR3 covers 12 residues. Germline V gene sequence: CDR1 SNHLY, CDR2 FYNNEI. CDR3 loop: CASKFSGVEQFF. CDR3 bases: TGTGCCAGCAAATTTAGCGGGGTAGAACAGTTCTTC.

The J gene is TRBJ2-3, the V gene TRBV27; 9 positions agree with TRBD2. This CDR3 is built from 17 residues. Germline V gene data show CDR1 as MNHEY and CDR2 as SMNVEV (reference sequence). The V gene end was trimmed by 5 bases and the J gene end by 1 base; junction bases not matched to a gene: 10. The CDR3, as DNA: TGTGCCAGCAGTATTATACGTTTAGCGGGAGGCACAGATACGCAGTATTTT. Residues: CASSIIRLAGGTDTQYF.

CDR3 in DNA: TGTGCCAGCAGTGAAGCGGGGAGGGTTGGAAACACCATATATTTT. This translates into CASSEAGRVGNTIYF. J is TRBJ1-3 and V is TRBV6-1; D gene unclear. The CDR3 has 15 residues. Germline V gives CDR1 MNHNS, CDR2 SASEGT. V lost 0 bases and J lost 3, with 9 bases in between.

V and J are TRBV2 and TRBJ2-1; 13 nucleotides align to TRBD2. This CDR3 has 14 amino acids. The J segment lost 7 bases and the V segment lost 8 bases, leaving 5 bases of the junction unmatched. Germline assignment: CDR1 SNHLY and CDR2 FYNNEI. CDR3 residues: CASVGLAGRNEQFF. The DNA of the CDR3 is TGTGCCAGCGTGGGACTAGCGGGAAGGAATGAGCAGTTCTTC.

This chain's CDR3 is CASSSEQGFGEKLFF. The CDR3 nucleotides read TGTGCCAGCAGTTCCGAACAGGGGTTCGGTGAAAAACTGTTTTTT. The chain has TRBV6-5 and TRBJ1-4; 7 bases fit TRBD1. This CDR3 spans 15 amino acids. V was clipped by 4 bases and J by 7 bases; unmatched bases: 9. Per the germline V gene, CDR1 is MNHEY and CDR2 is SVGAGI.

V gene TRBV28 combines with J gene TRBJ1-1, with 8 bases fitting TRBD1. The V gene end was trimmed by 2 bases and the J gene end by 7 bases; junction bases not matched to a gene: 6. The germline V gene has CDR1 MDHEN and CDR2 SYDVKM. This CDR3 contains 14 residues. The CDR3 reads CASSLPGGAIEAFF. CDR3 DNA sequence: TGTGCCAGCAGTTTACCAGGGGGCGCCATTGAAGCTTTCTTT.

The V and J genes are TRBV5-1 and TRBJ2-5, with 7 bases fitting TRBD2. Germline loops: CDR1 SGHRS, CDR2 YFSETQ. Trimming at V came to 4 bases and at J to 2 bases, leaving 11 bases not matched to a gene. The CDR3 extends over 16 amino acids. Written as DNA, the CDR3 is TGCGCCAGCAGCCCGGAGGGGCTAGCGGTACAAGAGACCCAGTACTTC. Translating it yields CASSPEGLAVQETQYF.

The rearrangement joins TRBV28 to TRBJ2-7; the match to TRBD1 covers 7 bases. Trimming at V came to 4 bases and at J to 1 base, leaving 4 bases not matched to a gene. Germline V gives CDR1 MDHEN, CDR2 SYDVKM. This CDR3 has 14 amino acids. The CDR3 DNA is TGTGCCAGCAGTTCCCGGGGACAGTCCTACGAGCAGTACTTC. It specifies CASSSRGQSYEQYF.